The clone carrying this T cell receptor beta chain was observed a few times. This sample is drawn from a study of spatial heterogeneity in lung cancer. The time point here: sample taken at primary tumor resection. Material for sequencing was whole RNA from tumor, nontumor lung or frozen PBMC, left unsorted. The germline CDR1 and CDR2 sequences are MNHEY and SMNVEV (reference sequence). The CDR3 contains 15 residues. V was clipped by 5 bases and J by 0 bases, with 14 bases between them. The library protocol tagged each TCR cDNA with a unique molecular identifier. TCRdb re-derived calls from the 5' RACE reads in MiXCR, one entry per CDR3 protein. This sample has about 5,100 distinct CDR3 sequences, with about 24% found just once.

This chain joins TRBV27 and TRBJ2-7, with D perhaps given as TRBD1 or TRBD2 (5 bases each). The source is a male donor with early-stage non-small cell lung cancer. The specimen comprised PBMCs, sampled at surgery. Written as DNA, the CDR3 is TGTGCCAGCAGTCCTAGGGTGGGGGTCTCCTACGAGCAGTACTTC. It translates to CASSPRVGVSYEQYF.